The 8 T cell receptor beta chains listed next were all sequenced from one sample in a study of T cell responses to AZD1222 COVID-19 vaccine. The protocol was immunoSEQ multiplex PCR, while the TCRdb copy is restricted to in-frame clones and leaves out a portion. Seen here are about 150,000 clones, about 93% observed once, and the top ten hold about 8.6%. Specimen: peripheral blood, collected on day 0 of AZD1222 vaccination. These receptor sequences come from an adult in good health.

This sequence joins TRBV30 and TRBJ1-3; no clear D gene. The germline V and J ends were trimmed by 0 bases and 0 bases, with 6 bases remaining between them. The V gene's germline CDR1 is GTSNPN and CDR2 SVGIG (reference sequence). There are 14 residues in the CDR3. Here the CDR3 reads CAWSVRSSGNTIYF. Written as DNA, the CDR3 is TGTGCCTGGAGTGTACGGAGCTCTGGAAACACCATATATTTT.

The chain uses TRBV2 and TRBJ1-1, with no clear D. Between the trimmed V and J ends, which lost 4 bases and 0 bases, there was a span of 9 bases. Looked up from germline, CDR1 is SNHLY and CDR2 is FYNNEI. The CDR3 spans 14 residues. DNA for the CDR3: TGTGCCAGCAGTGTGGGCAGGATGAACACTGAAGCTTTCTTT. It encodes CASSVGRMNTEAFF.

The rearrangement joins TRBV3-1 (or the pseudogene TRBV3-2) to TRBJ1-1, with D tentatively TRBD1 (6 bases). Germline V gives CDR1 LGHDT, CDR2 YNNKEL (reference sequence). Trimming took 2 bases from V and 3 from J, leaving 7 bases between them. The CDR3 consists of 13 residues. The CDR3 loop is CASSQTGHTEAFF. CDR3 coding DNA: TGTGCCAGCAGCCAAACAGGGCACACTGAAGCTTTCTTT.

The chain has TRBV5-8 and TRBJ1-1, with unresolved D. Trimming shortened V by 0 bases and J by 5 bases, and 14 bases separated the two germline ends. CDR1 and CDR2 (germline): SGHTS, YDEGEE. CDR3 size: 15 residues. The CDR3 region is CASSLEGNLKTEAFF. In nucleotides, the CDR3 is TGTGCCAGCAGCTTGGAGGGAAACCTAAAGACTGAAGCTTTCTTT.

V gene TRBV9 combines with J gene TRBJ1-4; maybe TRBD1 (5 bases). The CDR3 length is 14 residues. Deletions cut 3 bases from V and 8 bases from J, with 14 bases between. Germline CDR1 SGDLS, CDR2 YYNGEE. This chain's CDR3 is CASSAQPGEEKLFF. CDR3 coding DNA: TGTGCCAGCAGCGCCCAGCCGGGGGAGGAAAAACTGTTTTTT.

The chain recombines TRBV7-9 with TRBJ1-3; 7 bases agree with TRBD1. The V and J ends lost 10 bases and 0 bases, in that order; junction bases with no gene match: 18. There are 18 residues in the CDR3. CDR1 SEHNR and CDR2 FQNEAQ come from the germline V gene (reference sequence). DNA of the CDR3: TGTGCCACAGGACAGGATCTTATTTTTTCGAGCTCTGGAAACACCATATATTTT. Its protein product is CATGQDLIFSSSGNTIYF.

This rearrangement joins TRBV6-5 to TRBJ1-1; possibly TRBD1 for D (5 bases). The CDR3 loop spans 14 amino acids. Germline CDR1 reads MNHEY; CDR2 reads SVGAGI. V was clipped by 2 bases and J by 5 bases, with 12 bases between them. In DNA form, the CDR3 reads TGTGCCAGCAGTTACACTCAGGGTCGGACTGAAGCTTTCTTT. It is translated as CASSYTQGRTEAFF.

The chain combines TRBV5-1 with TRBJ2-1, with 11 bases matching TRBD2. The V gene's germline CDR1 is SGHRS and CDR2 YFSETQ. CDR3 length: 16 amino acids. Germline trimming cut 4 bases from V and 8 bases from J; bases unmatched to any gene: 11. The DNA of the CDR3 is TGCGCCAGCAGCCAGGGGACTAGCGGTCTAAGCGATGAGCAGTTCTTC. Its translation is CASSQGTSGLSDEQFF.